This T cell receptor beta chain was sequenced during a study of cytomegalovirus exposure and HLA in healthy donors (dated by TCRdb to the late 2010s). For context, the study as a whole: According to an earlier analysis of 550 to 750 of the donors, about 180 million T cells yielded roughly 110 million unique TCR beta sequences and about 300 Gb of sequence data. The study was designed to test whether signatures of past pathogen exposure could be identified by cataloging public T cell receptors. On average, about 200,000 unique TCR beta nucleotide sequences were sequenced per donor among a few hundred genotyped donors of the cohort, with about 17% of those sequences being non-productive. Rather than using new phenotypic data, the later analysis identified candidate immune exposures from TCR beta sequences and from how often those sequences occurred across donors. In addition to the first cohort of approximately 670 subjects, a separate validation cohort of approximately 130 different subjects was used. Donor age, sex, ethnicity and CMV serostatus were collected together with the repertoire data. Of the 300 to 450 genotyped donors, approximately 80% were placed in the genetic ancestry cluster associated with self-reported Caucasian donors. The study used immunosequencing to profile the T cell repertoires of more than 650 subjects and linked those repertoires to cytomegalovirus serostatus. Every repertoire in the discovery cohort had been generated on one and the same sequencing platform. A later genetic analysis used genome-wide SNP genotypes for about 60% of the roughly 670 donors, treating that subset as a discovery cohort. HLA typing covered class I and class II loci at four-digit resolution. In a later analysis, previously published TCR beta repertoires from 500 to 750 donors were re-analyzed and high-resolution HLA genotyping was added so that TCR occurrence patterns could be studied. In an earlier analysis of 550 to 700 of the donors, high-throughput TCR beta sequencing was used to judge whether each TCR beta V gene segment behaved as functional or pseudogenic. Typing coverage varied by locus: 629-630 donors for A, B, C, DRB1 and DQB1; approximately 520 for DQA1; nearly 610 for DPA1; roughly 450 for DPB1. Roughly 5 DR-DQ haplotypes were handled as single units for association and clustering, since linkage in the cohort was strong. An early release covering more than 500 HLA-typed donors comprised approximately 300 gigabases of sequencing data and 85 million or so unique TCR sequences. To predict cytomegalovirus infection status, the study combined high-throughput TCR immunosequencing, statistical association of individual TCRs with disease status, and machine learning. Study-level results and caveats: Because counts were too low, some 16 rarely observed V segments, including chromosome 9 orphons, were excluded from the earlier analysis of around 590 of the donors. For the cohort, immune exposure information was limited to CMV serostatus. A further reported finding was that TCR beta sequences accurately predicted the HLA-A and HLA-B alleles for most subjects in the first cohort. Only TCR beta chains were sequenced in this cohort, and the absence of alpha or paired-chain data limited detectable features. Most CMV-associated TCR beta chains appeared to be HLA-restricted in a later analysis, and the HLA associations seemed to be driven largely by CMV exposure. A later analysis associated 17,000 or so TCR beta sequences with specific HLA alleles at a false discovery rate of 0.05. Some IMGT-functional V segments, including TRBV6-2 and TRBV6-3, could not be distinguished by the 87-base-pair reads and were therefore excluded. An association between a missense DCLRE1C variant and V-gene and J-gene trimming of TCR beta chains was found in a later genetic analysis and replicated in an independent cohort. In a later analysis, the rate of TCR association differed among HLA loci, with DRB1 alleles having the most associated TCRs and HLA-C alleles having the fewest. Sequencing depth was assumed to be roughly uniform across donors in the presence/absence analyses, though that assumption may not hold. In a later analysis, HLA-associated TCR beta chains were found to be more clonally expanded and to have lower generation probabilities than equally common non-associated chains. According to a later analysis, parvovirus B19, influenza, CMV and Epstein-Barr virus appeared linked to several top co-occurrence clusters. A few of the identified cytomegalovirus-associated TCR beta chains were confirmed in vitro to be specific for cytomegalovirus antigens. A group of highly shared sequence variants was considered likely to be a technical artifact of the sequencing pipeline. The authors suggested that the approach could potentially be extended to other disease states and immunological phenotypes. In both the original and validation cohorts, the classifier was reported to diagnose cytomegalovirus status with high specificity and sensitivity. In the study, approximately 150 TCR beta chains were listed as associated with cytomegalovirus. In a later genetic analysis, fewer N-insertions in productive TCRs were reported among donors in an Asian-associated ancestry cluster than the roughly 700-donor mean. In an earlier analysis of over 550 of the donors, most TCR beta V segments were observed in productive rearrangements about 90% or about 30% of the time, broadly matching IMGT annotations. Because some donors lacked HLA typing at each locus, the association tests relied only on the typed subset. When HLA alleles, especially DR and DQ, strongly co-occurred, attributing TCR associations to individual alleles was difficult. Linkage disequilibrium might explain the correlated functional status among segregating V segments, but an unknown experimental factor could not be ruled out. Most TCR sequences were observed very rarely across donors, whereas some public TCRs were present in many individuals.

Worth noting for this clone: Its antigen is unknown. Within one base of it there is no much larger clone, and no base qualities were kept.

The receptor library was made with the immunoSEQ multiplex PCR assay. A mixture of 60 forward primers for TCR Vbeta segments and 13 reverse primers for TCR Jbeta segments was used in the multiplex PCR. Amplification of the CDR3 region of rearranged TCR beta genes was performed with a multiplex PCR assay on genomic DNA. The amplified TCR beta libraries were sequenced on the Illumina HiSeq System as 87-base-pair reads. On the authors' methods: A later analysis counted about 82 million unique TCR beta chains across the 640 or so repertoires, and 10 million to 12 million of these chains were shared by at least two donors. Raw reads were error-corrected and collapsed into unique sequences by a nearest-neighbor algorithm in which closely related sequences were merged to remove PCR and sequencing errors. To assign V, D and J gene segments, CDR3 sequences were aligned to IMGT reference sequences. Each retained sequence needed at least a six-nucleotide match to both a V gene segment and a J gene segment. A rearrangement was called productive if the CDR3 had no stop codons and remained in frame with V and J, and every other rearrangement was called non-productive. CDR3 was defined according to IMGT convention as the region running from the second conserved V-encoded cysteine to the conserved J-encoded phenylalanine. Sequences without an unambiguous match to a single V gene segment were excluded from the earlier analysis of a few hundred of the donors. In an earlier analysis of roughly 600 of the donors, a V segment was called functional when productive rearrangements were above 56.7%, and segregating when the standard deviation between donors exceeded 5%. A statistical classification framework was developed to diagnose cytomegalovirus status using the catalog of TCR beta chain sequences. V and J gene assignment, in a later analysis, came from comparing TCR nucleotide sequences with IMGT/GENE-DB human TR gene sequences. In a later analysis, CDR3 sequences and most-parsimonious VDJ recombination scenarios were assigned using the TCRdist pipeline. In a later analysis, each TCR beta chain was defined by its CDR3 amino acid sequence together with its V-gene family, and reads lacking a unique V-gene family were excluded. As a way to deal with suspected cross-contamination and a sequencing artifact, a later analysis dropped under 600 nucleotide sequences that were highly shared and had low generation probability. In a later analysis, a clonal expansion index for each public chain was calculated from normalized within-repertoire ranks of inferred template counts. A later analysis computed generation probabilities with a VDJ recombination model fitted to out-of-frame rearrangements, and checked the results against IGoR. In a later analysis, TCR-TCR, TCR-HLA and TCR-CMV co-occurrence was scored with hypergeometric tests, and a repertoire-size bias correction was applied to TCR pairs. False discovery rates were estimated in a later analysis by permuting HLA or CMV assignments 20 times. In a later analysis, co-occurring TCRs were grouped using DBSCAN, with TCRdist sequence similarity added in when clustering inside HLA-allele-positive subsets. Repertoires with fewer than 30,000 or more than 120,000 public chains, plus five repertoires with anomalous nucleotide sharing, were excluded from co-occurrence clustering. TCRdb retrieved this table from immuneACCESS and kept in-frame rearrangements only. Not all clones are present; in checked studies, unresolved V genes account for under half, and no reason is known for the remainder. The D gene and trimming were derived from the DNA, and the V and J assignments and clone size from that table. The sample contains some 150,000 clones, 70% of them found a single time. Jointly, the top ten make up approximately 1.6% of the sample.

The CDR3 sequence holds 15 residues, the cysteine and phenylalanine included. CDR3 DNA is the only sequence kept; it has 45 bases, read in frame from the first base. V ends up 3 bases short and J 3 bases short, with an unmatched junction base count of 6. CDR1 SGHNT and CDR2 YYREEE were looked up in the germline V gene (reference sequence). The cohort was made up of about 670 healthy bone marrow donors. At the time of sampling, all cohort members were nominally healthy, though unrecorded immune exposures were likely present. The donor was CMV seronegative and was included in the group of about 350 seronegative cohort members. A peripheral blood sample was collected from each donor, and TCR beta sequencing was performed on peripheral blood mononuclear cells. Genomic DNA extraction from the blood cell samples was performed with the Qiagen DNeasy Blood Extraction Kit.

The sequence derives from a woman in her twenties or thirties in good health and CMV-seronegative. Rearrangement joined TRBV5-4 to TRBJ2-3, and 8 junction bases match TRBD1. Sequenced sample: PBMCs. The CDR3 reads as follows: CASSSRQGATDTQYF. At the DNA level, the sequence is TGTGCCAGCAGCTCCCGGCAGGGGGCGACAGATACGCAGTATTTT.